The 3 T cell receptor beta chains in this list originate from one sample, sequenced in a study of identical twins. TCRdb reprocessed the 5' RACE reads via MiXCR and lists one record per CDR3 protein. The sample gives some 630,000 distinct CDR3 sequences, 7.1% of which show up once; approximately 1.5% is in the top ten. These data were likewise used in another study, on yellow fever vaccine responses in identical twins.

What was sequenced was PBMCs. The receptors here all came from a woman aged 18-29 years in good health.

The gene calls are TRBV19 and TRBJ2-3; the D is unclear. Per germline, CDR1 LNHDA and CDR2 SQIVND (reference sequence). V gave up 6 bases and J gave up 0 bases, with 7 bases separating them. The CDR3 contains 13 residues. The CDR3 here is CASRKTSTDTQYF. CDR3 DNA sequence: TGTGCCAGTAGGAAGACTAGCACAGATACGCAGTATTTT.

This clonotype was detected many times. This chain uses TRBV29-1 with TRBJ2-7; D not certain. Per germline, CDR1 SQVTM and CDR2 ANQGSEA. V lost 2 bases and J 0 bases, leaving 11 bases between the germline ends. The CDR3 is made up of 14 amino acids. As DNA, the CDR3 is TGCAGCGTTGAAACGGGCTCTATCTCCTACGAGCAGTACTTC. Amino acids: CSVETGSISYEQYF.

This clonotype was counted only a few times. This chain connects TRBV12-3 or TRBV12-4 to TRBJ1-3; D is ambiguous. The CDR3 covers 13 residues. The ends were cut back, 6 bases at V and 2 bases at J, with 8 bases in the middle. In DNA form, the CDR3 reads TGTGCCAGCAGGGGAGAAACTGGAAACACCATATATTTT. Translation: CASRGETGNTIYF.